This T cell receptor beta chain came from a study of T cell responses to AZD1222 COVID-19 vaccine. The CDR3 length is 18 residues. V shed 6 bases and J 3 bases; nucleotides not matched to a gene: 18. Germline V CDR1 and CDR2: SEHNR, FQNEAQ (reference sequence). Sequencing used immunoSEQ multiplex PCR; TCRdb keeps in-frame clones, though not all of them. The table has about 72,000 clones, more than 80% seen once. The sequences come from peripheral blood, collected on day 0 of AZD1222 vaccination. The origin of this receptor is an adult in good health. The chain links TRBV7-9 to TRBJ2-5; TRBD2 aligns across 8 bases. The CDR3 region is CASSPTGGGAGDEETQYF. The CDR3 DNA is TGTGCCAGCAGTCCAACCGGTGGGGGAGCGGGAGACGAAGAGACCCAGTACTTC.